The next 2 T cell receptor beta chains were all read from a single sample in a study of siplizumab effects on memory and regulatory T cells. Method: immunoSEQ multiplex PCR; TCRdb's copy keeps in-frame clones and lacks some. The table includes around 100,000 clones, approximately 94% detected once. The sequencing input was Tregs sorted from blood. All receptors derive from a human donor in good health.

This rearrangement joins TRBV10-2 to TRBJ2-7; 10 bases line up with TRBD2. Germline V gene data show CDR1 as WSHSY and CDR2 as SAAADI. J was trimmed by 2 bases and V by 6 bases; bases with no gene match: 7. The CDR3 spans 15 residues. The chain's CDR3 is CASSGRLAGAYEQYF. CDR3 bases: TGCGCCAGCAGCGGTAGACTAGCGGGCGCCTACGAGCAGTACTTC.

This clone was detected only once. The genes are TRBV5-1 and TRBJ2-7, with D possibly being TRBD1 or TRBD2 (7 bases each). The CDR3 extends over 14 amino acids. Between the trimmed V and J ends, which lost 4 bases and 2 bases, there was a span of 13 bases. CDR1 and CDR2 from the germline V gene are SGHRS and YFSETQ. In DNA form, the CDR3 reads TGCGCCAGCAGCGCATCAGGGGGGGCCTACGAGCAGTACTTC. This translates into CASSASGGAYEQYF. The full variable domain, in which reference TRBV5-1 and TRBJ2-7 provide the parts outside the CDR3, is KAGVTQTPRYLIKTRGQQVTLSCSPISGHRSVSWYQQTPGQGLQFLFEYFSETQRNKGNFPGRFSGRQFSNSRSEMNVSTLELGDSALYLCASSASGGAYEQYFGPGTRLTVT.